Presented here are 13 T cell receptor beta chains from one specimen sequenced in a study of blood T cell repertoires in COVID-19. Clones were read by immunoSEQ multiplex PCR, and TCRdb kept only the in-frame ones, dropping some. The sample yields 250,000 or so clones, more than 65% seen once. The sequencing input was PBMCs or T cells enriched from blood (not recorded which). The receptors here all came from a man aged 45-60 years who had recovered from COVID-19.

This clone was seen only once. The chain is built from TRBV5-4 and TRBJ2-3; weak D call: TRBD2 (6 bases). CDR3 length equals 15 residues. V gave up 1 base and J gave up 3 bases, with 12 bases separating them. CDR1 SGHNT and CDR2 YYREEE come from the germline V gene (reference sequence). For the CDR3, the DNA is TGTGCCAGCAGCTTGCTTAACGGGGGAACAGATACGCAGTATTTT. It is translated as CASSLLNGGTDTQYF.

The genes are TRBV19 and TRBJ2-5; 13 bases line up with TRBD2. CDR3 length equals 18 residues. The V gene's germline CDR1 is LNHDA and CDR2 SQIVND (reference sequence). V lost 5 bases to trimming and J lost 4 bases; unmatched junction nucleotides: 13. CDR3 sequence: CASSLTSGRAVGPETQYF. For the CDR3, the DNA is TGTGCCAGTAGTTTAACTAGCGGGAGGGCCGTCGGTCCAGAGACCCAGTACTTC.

The chain recombines TRBV28 with TRBJ1-2; no clear D gene. CDR1 is MDHEN and CDR2 is SYDVKM in the germline V gene. V was pared by 5 bases and J by 4 bases, with 8 bases between. The CDR3 totals 12 residues. CDR3 in DNA: TGTGCCAGCAGTCGGTCCATCTATGGCTACACCTTC. Its translation is CASSRSIYGYTF.

The V gene is TRBV14, the J gene TRBJ2-7; D is unclear. V gave up 4 bases and J gave up 6 bases, with 7 bases separating them. This CDR3 region has 11 residues. From germline, CDR1 is SGHDN and CDR2 FVKESK. CDR3 region: CASSLLGEQYF. CDR3 sequence (DNA): TGTGCCAGCAGCCTCCTAGGCGAGCAGTACTTC.

The chain employs TRBV23-1 and TRBJ2-7, with a tentative D call TRBD2 (7 bases). TRBV23-1 falls under the ORF class, with uncertain function. This CDR3 region has 16 residues. The V and J ends lost 8 bases and 5 bases respectively, with 25 bases between them. Here the CDR3 reads CASSPGGGGGSHEQYF. CDR3 DNA: TGCGCCAGCTCCCCGGGGGGCGGAGGGGGATCCCACGAGCAGTACTTC.

This clone was picked up one time. V gene TRBV14 combines with J gene TRBJ1-1; D is possibly TRBD1 (6 bases). Trimming removed 6 bases at V and 7 bases at J, with 18 bases between. CDR3 length: 14 amino acids. CDR1 and CDR2 from the germline V gene are SGHDN and FVKESK. The CDR3 coding sequence is TGTGCCAGCAGAGAAAACTACAGGGCAAGTGAAGCTTTCTTT. Residues: CASRENYRASEAFF. Complete variable domain (other parts from reference TRBV14 and TRBJ1-1): EAGVTQFPSHSVIEKGQTVTLRCDPISGHDNLYWYRRVMGKEIKFLLHFVKESKQDESGMPNNRFLAERTGGTYSTLKVQPAELEDSGVYFCASRENYRASEAFFGQGTRLTVV.

This chain links TRBV19 with TRBJ1-6, with TRBD1 matching 7 bases. Germline loops: CDR1 LNHDA, CDR2 SQIVND (reference sequence). V lost 5 bases to trimming and J lost 7 bases; unmatched junction nucleotides: 5. This CDR3 spans 14 amino acids. The CDR3: CASSPGTANSPLHF. CDR3 DNA: TGTGCCAGTAGTCCCGGGACAGCAAATTCACCCCTCCACTTT.

The chain uses TRBV19 and TRBJ1-5; a weak D match, TRBD1 (6 bases). This CDR3 region has 15 residues. Germline CDR1 reads LNHDA; CDR2 reads SQIVND (reference sequence). V lost 1 base, J lost 6 bases, and 13 bases lay in between. The CDR3 loop reads CASSIVAGASQPQHF. CDR3 coding DNA: TGTGCCAGTAGTATAGTGGCAGGGGCGAGTCAGCCCCAGCATTTT.

The V and J genes are TRBV16 and TRBJ2-4, with a tentative D call TRBD1 (5 bases). V lost 0 bases and J lost 0, with 21 bases in between. Per the germline V gene, CDR1 is KGHSY and CDR2 is FQNENV. This CDR3 is 20 amino acids long. CDR3 sequence (DNA): TGTGCCAGCAGCCAATCGGGGCAGAGAGAAACAATGATAGCCAAAAACATTCAGTACTTC. This sequence encodes CASSQSGQRETMIAKNIQYF.

The rearrangement joins TRBV3-1 (or the pseudogene TRBV3-2) to TRBJ2-7; D possibly corresponds to TRBD1 (6 bases). With 6 bases removed from V and 4 bases from J, the gap between germline ends came to 13 bases. Germline V CDR1 and CDR2: LGHDT, YNNKEL (reference sequence). The CDR3 loop spans 13 amino acids. Here the CDR3 reads CASRMGHLYEQYF. In nucleotides, the CDR3 is TGTGCCAGCAGAATGGGACACTTGTACGAGCAGTACTTC.

This chain's CDR3 is CASSPDSKLYNEQFF. DNA of the CDR3: TGTGCCAGCTCGCCCGACAGTAAACTTTACAATGAGCAGTTCTTC. The J gene is TRBJ2-1, the V gene TRBV18; possibly TRBD1 for D (5 bases). V was trimmed by 6 bases and J by 4 bases, leaving 16 bases between them. The CDR3 loop spans 15 amino acids. Germline V gives CDR1 KGHSH, CDR2 LQKENI.

V and J are TRBV25-1 and TRBJ2-7; D might be TRBD1 (6 bases). V lost 0 bases to trimming and J lost 5 bases, with 20 bases between them. In germline, CDR1 is MGHDK, CDR2 SYGVNS. The CDR3 is made up of 17 amino acids. The CDR3 nucleotides read TGTGCCAGCAGTGAATACTCGGGTGGGGGCATCCCTAACGAGCAGTACTTC. This gives the protein CASSEYSGGGIPNEQYF.

The gene calls are TRBV2 and TRBJ1-4, with a weak D call TRBD1 (5 bases). The CDR3 is 14 amino acids. Between the trimmed V and J ends, which lost 3 bases and 1 base, there was a span of 6 bases. The germline gives CDR1 SNHLY, CDR2 FYNNEI. This chain's CDR3 is CASSEQGTNEKLFF. The CDR3 DNA is TGTGCCAGCAGTGAGCAGGGAACTAATGAAAAACTGTTTTTT.